The 25 T cell receptor beta chains below were found in one sample sequenced in a study of blood T cell repertoires in COVID-19 (dated by TCRdb to the early 2020s). Library preparation was by the immunoSEQ multiplex PCR assay. The immuneACCESS repertoire file appears here via TCRdb, limited to in-frame rearrangements. These files lack a portion of the clones; in checked studies, under half of the deficit traces to unresolved V genes, and the cause of the others is not known. The sample includes more than 300,000 clones, with roughly 90% observed a single time. 5% to 7% of the sample is held by the ten biggest clonotypes. Sequenced: peripheral blood. These receptors all come from a man between 18 and 29 years old who had recovered from COVID-19.

The chain links TRBV20-1 to TRBJ2-1; tentatively, D is TRBD2 (6 bases). This CDR3 has 11 amino acids. Germline V gives CDR1 DFQATT, CDR2 SNEGSKA (reference sequence). The CDR3 loop reads CSGTHYNEQFF. The CDR3 DNA follows: TGCAGCGGGACTCATTACAATGAGCAGTTCTTC.

The chain joins TRBV4-1 to TRBJ1-5; 8 bases fit TRBD1. After removal of 3 bases from V and 0 bases from J, the junction contained 4 bases not matched to a gene. The CDR3 has 16 residues. Germline-derived CDR1 and CDR2 are MGHRA and YSYEKL. The CDR3 reads CASSQTTGDSNQPQHF. DNA of the CDR3: TGCGCCAGCAGCCAGACGACAGGGGATAGCAATCAGCCCCAGCATTTT.

The chain employs TRBV19 and TRBJ1-4; the D is unclear. The germline V gene encodes CDR1 LNHDA and CDR2 SQIVND (reference sequence). The V gene lost 7 bases and the J gene lost 0 bases, with 12 bases spanning the gap. This CDR3 spans 15 amino acids. DNA of the CDR3: TGTGCCAGTACCCCCGAGGATCCAACTAATGAAAAACTGTTTTTT. Translated: CASTPEDPTNEKLFF.

The rearrangement links TRBV5-1 to TRBJ2-4; 8 nucleotides agree with TRBD1. Trimming took 0 bases from V and 5 from J; bases not matched to a gene: 7. Germline V lookup: CDR1 SGHRS, CDR2 YFSETQ. The CDR3 has 16 residues. In nucleotides, the CDR3 is TGCGCCAGCAGCTTGGGACCCCCAGGGGGCGAAAACATTCAGTACTTC. This codes for CASSLGPPGGENIQYF.

The CDR3 loop reads CASSSQRALVGTYEQYF. The CDR3 DNA follows: TGTGCCAGCAGCTCCCAGCGGGCTTTGGTCGGGACCTACGAGCAGTACTTC. V and J are TRBV7-6 and TRBJ2-7; D is perhaps TRBD2 (6 bases). The CDR3 covers 17 residues. Germline V gene sequence: CDR1 SGHVS, CDR2 FNYEAQ. V was clipped by 4 bases and J by 2 bases, with 21 bases between them.

The V call is TRBV2, the J call TRBJ1-1, with D possibly being TRBD1 (6 bases). The germline V gene encodes CDR1 SNHLY and CDR2 FYNNEI. Deletions cut 3 bases from V and 5 bases from J, with 13 bases between. The CDR3 is 14 amino acids. The CDR3: CASSEGQGRTEAFF. In DNA form, the CDR3 reads TGTGCCAGCAGTGAGGGTCAGGGGAGAACTGAAGCTTTCTTT.

This clone was seen only a few times. The CDR3 coding sequence is TGTGCCAGCAGCGCGGACTCGAACACTGAAGCTTTCTTT. Protein: CASSADSNTEAFF. The V call is TRBV7-6, the J call TRBJ1-1; D gene uncertain. The CDR3 loop spans 13 amino acids. Germline V gives CDR1 SGHVS, CDR2 FNYEAQ. The germline V and J ends were trimmed by 5 bases and 1 base, with 8 bases remaining between them.

The rearrangement uses TRBV10-3 and TRBJ1-2; 7 bases are a match to TRBD1. The V gene's germline CDR1 is ENHRY and CDR2 SYGVKD. Losses at the gene ends were 2 bases for V and 8 bases for J; bases not matched to a gene: 20. The CDR3 is made up of 18 amino acids. Written as DNA, the CDR3 is TGTGCCATCAGTGAGACATTCCAACGGACAGGCCGCCCGGGAGGCTACACCTTC. It codes for CAISETFQRTGRPGGYTF.

This clone has a single count. V usage is TRBV6-5 and J usage is TRBJ1-6; 7 positions agree with TRBD1. The CDR3 is 16 residues long. With V trimmed by 0 bases and J by 9 bases, 8 bases remained unmatched. The germline gives CDR1 MNHEY, CDR2 SVGAGI. This CDR3 reads CASSYSSGAGGSPLHF. In DNA, the CDR3 is TGTGCCAGCAGTTACTCTTCGGGGGCAGGGGGTTCACCCCTCCACTTT.

The chain carries TRBV9 and TRBJ1-6, with TRBD1 identical over 7 bases. There are 14 residues in the CDR3. Per germline, CDR1 SGDLS and CDR2 YYNGEE. V dropped 0 bases and J dropped 6; count of bases not matched to a gene: 0. CDR3 amino acids: CASSVEGANSPLHF. DNA of the CDR3: TGTGCCAGCAGCGTAGAGGGGGCTAATTCACCCCTCCACTTT.

The rearrangement joins TRBV6-5 to TRBJ1-4; 7 bases are shared with TRBD1. The V segment lost 0 bases and the J segment 6 bases; nucleotides outside the gene matches: 7. CDR1 is MNHEY and CDR2 is SVGAGI in the germline V gene. This CDR3 contains 16 residues. The CDR3 DNA is TGTGCCAGCAGTTACTCGCAGACAGGGAATTATGAAAAACTGTTTTTT. It specifies CASSYSQTGNYEKLFF.

This clone was recorded a few times. The J gene is TRBJ1-2, the V gene TRBV7-2; 9 bases are a match to TRBD1. The CDR3 loop spans 16 amino acids. Trimming took 4 bases from V and 6 from J; bases not matched to a gene: 12. Germline V CDR1 and CDR2: SGHTA, FQGNSA. The CDR3 loop reads CASSSDSGTGSNGYTF. For the CDR3, the DNA is TGTGCCAGCAGCTCAGACTCCGGGACAGGGAGTAATGGCTACACCTTC.

A few counts support this clone. V gene TRBV25-1 combines with J gene TRBJ1-6, with TRBD1 identical over 10 bases. CDR3 length: 13 amino acids. V lost 7 bases and J lost 8; bases outside the gene matches: 2. CDR1 is MGHDK and CDR2 is SYGVNS in the germline V gene. The CDR3 reads CASTGQGDSPLHF. The CDR3 nucleotides read TGTGCCAGCACTGGACAGGGGGATTCACCCCTCCACTTT.

CDR3 protein: CASSQEEGETQYF. DNA for the CDR3: TGCGCCAGCAGCCAAGAAGAGGGAGAGACCCAGTACTTC. J is TRBJ2-5 and V is TRBV4-1; tentatively, D is TRBD2 (5 bases). This CDR3 has 13 amino acids. CDR1 and CDR2 from the germline V gene are MGHRA and YSYEKL. V was clipped by 0 bases and J by 4 bases, with 6 bases between them.

CDR3 sequence: CASSPRAGTGSTGELFF. The CDR3 DNA reads TGTGCCAGCAGCCCGCGCGCCGGGACAGGGTCCACCGGGGAGCTGTTTTTT. This chain joins TRBV7-9 and TRBJ2-2, with 9 bases matching TRBD1. V was pared by 5 bases and J by 4 bases, with 11 bases of the junction left unmatched. Per germline, CDR1 SEHNR and CDR2 FQNEAQ (reference sequence). This CDR3 is 17 amino acids long.

The genes are TRBV6-6 and TRBJ1-2; TRBD1 is a possible D gene (5 bases). The V end lost 8 bases, the J end lost 4 bases, and 14 bases lay between the germline ends. CDR1 MNHNY and CDR2 SVGAGI come from the germline V gene (reference sequence). The CDR3 length is 13 residues. CDR3 sequence: CASWTQPFYGYTF. The DNA for the CDR3 is TGTGCCAGCTGGACACAGCCCTTCTATGGCTACACCTTC.

The chain employs TRBV10-3 and TRBJ1-5; unclear D gene. CDR3 length: 14 amino acids. CDR1 is ENHRY, CDR2 SYGVKD, per germline. Trimming pared 0 bases from V and 6 bases from J, leaving 9 bases between. CDR3 region: CAISESVGGQPQHF. In DNA form, the CDR3 reads TGTGCCATCAGTGAGTCGGTCGGCGGTCAGCCCCAGCATTTT.

The chain employs TRBV25-1 and TRBJ2-2; D possibly corresponds to TRBD2 (5 bases). The V gene lost 3 bases and the J gene lost 6 bases, with 8 bases spanning the gap. CDR3 length equals 13 residues. The germline V gene has CDR1 MGHDK and CDR2 SYGVNS. CDR3 sequence: CASSDRLSGELFF. CDR3 DNA: TGTGCCAGCAGTGACCGACTATCCGGGGAGCTGTTTTTT.

V is TRBV18 and J is TRBJ2-3; 14 nucleotides match TRBD2. The junction had 4 bases not matched to a gene; V was cut back by 1 base and J by 1 base. The CDR3 is 18 amino acids. Germline V gene data show CDR1 as KGHSH and CDR2 as LQKENI. The CDR3: CASSPRLAGGRGTDTQYF. CDR3 coding DNA: TGTGCCAGCTCACCACGACTAGCGGGAGGGCGAGGCACAGATACGCAGTATTTT.

The chain uses TRBV18 and TRBJ2-1, with TRBD2 matching 9 bases. The J segment lost 3 bases and the V segment lost 5 bases, leaving 11 bases of the junction unmatched. CDR3 length equals 17 residues. Germline loops: CDR1 KGHSH, CDR2 LQKENI. The CDR3 reads CASSAPGSGGNYNEQFF. In DNA form, the CDR3 reads TGTGCCAGCTCAGCCCCGGGCAGCGGGGGGAACTACAATGAGCAGTTCTTC.

The sample holds one count of this clone. The V gene is TRBV6-2 or TRBV6-3, the J gene TRBJ2-2; no definite D call. CDR1 and CDR2 (germline): MNHEY, SVGEGT. V lost 3 bases to trimming and J lost 3 bases, with 11 bases between them. The CDR3 loop spans 15 amino acids. The CDR3 here is CASSYRPTDTGELFF. DNA of the CDR3: TGTGCCAGCAGTTATCGTCCCACTGACACCGGGGAGCTGTTTTTT.

The chain employs TRBV7-8 and TRBJ2-7; 8 nucleotides line up with TRBD1. CDR3 length: 13 residues. Germline V gives CDR1 SGHVS, CDR2 FQNEAQ. J lost 6 bases, V lost 2 bases, and 3 bases had no gene match. In DNA form, the CDR3 reads TGTGCCAGCAGCTTACTAGGACAGGGCGAGCAGTACTTC. It codes for CASSLLGQGEQYF.

The chain combines TRBV2 with TRBJ2-1, with a tentative D call TRBD2 (6 bases). The CDR3 extends over 14 amino acids. Germline CDR1 is SNHLY and CDR2 is FYNNEI. V lost 3 bases and J 10 bases, leaving 16 bases between the germline ends. Written as DNA, the CDR3 is TGTGCCAGCAGTGAGGAGGACACGGCGGGGGAGCAGTTCTTC. This sequence encodes CASSEEDTAGEQFF.

J is TRBJ1-2 and V is TRBV19; D unclear. There are 11 residues in the CDR3. Per germline, CDR1 LNHDA and CDR2 SQIVND (reference sequence). The V end was cut by 7 bases, the J end by 1 base, with 4 bases between. CDR3: CASTYNYGYTF. CDR3 coding DNA: TGTGCCAGTACTTATAACTATGGCTACACCTTC.

The V gene is TRBV7-6, the J gene TRBJ2-1; TRBD2 is a possible D gene (5 bases). Trimming took off 0 bases at V and 2 bases at J, with 8 bases between the two ends. This CDR3 has 15 amino acids. Germline CDR1 and CDR2: SGHVS and FNYEAQ. Here the CDR3 DNA reads TGTGCCAGCAGCTTAGCGGGAGTGGCCTACAATGAGCAGTTCTTC. Encoded protein: CASSLAGVAYNEQFF.